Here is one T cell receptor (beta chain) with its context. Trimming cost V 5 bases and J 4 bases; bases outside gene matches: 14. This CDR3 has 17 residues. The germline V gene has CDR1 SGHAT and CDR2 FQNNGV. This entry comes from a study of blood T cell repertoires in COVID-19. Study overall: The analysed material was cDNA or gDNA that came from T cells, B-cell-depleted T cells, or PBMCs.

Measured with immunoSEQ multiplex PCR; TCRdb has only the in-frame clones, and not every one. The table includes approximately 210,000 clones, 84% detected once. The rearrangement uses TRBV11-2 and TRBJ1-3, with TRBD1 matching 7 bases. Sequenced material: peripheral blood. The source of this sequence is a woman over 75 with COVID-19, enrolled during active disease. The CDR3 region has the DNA TGTGCCAGCAGCGCCCGCTTGGGACAGCATTCAGGAAACACCATATATTTT. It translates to CASSARLGQHSGNTIYF.